Listed below are T cell receptor beta chains from one sample, sequenced in a study of Graves' ophthalmopathy and Graves' hyperthyroidism. In TCRdb, the multiplex PCR reads were re-called with MiXCR into one record per CDR3 protein. The sample includes under 350,000 distinct CDR3 sequences, roughly a sixth of them seen just once. The sequencing input was peripheral blood. All receptors derive from an adult man with Graves' ophthalmopathy. CDR3s leave out the opening cysteine and the closing phenylalanine or tryptophan. The order of the fields is V gene, J gene, CDR3 length, CDR3 protein.

TRBV2	TRBJ1-2	11	ASIANRLYGYT
TRBV28	TRBJ1-1	12	ATPMSELNTEAF
TRBV10-3	TRBJ1-6	14	AISESAGELSSPLH
TRBV6-5	TRBJ2-5	13	ASSYDEGMQETQY
TRBV19	TRBJ1-2	15	ASSIDSAALGNYGYT
TRBV7-3	TRBJ1-6	11	ASSSTLGSPLH
TRBV19	TRBJ2-2	11	ASSTQSTGELF
TRBV2	TRBJ2-2	13	ASSEVWDTTGELF
TRBV7-9	TRBJ1-5	13	ASSPTGDPNQPQH
TRBV27	TRBJ2-7	12	ASSSLGGTYEQY
TRBV7-2	TRBJ2-7	12	ASSSLKVSYEQY
TRBV18	TRBJ1-1	13	ASSLRTGQNTEAF
TRBV12-3/TRBV12-4	TRBJ2-2	13	ASSLLAANTGELF
TRBV11-1	TRBJ2-5	13	ASSPGLAGVETQY
TRBV7-2	TRBJ1-6	14	ASSLRRSGGGSPLH